Below are 7 T cell receptor beta chains sequenced from a single sample in a study of regulatory T cells in long-lasting Graves disease. Both iRepertoire HTBI primers and Arm-PCR of CDR3 regions were used to build the TCR beta libraries. TCRdb independently ran MiXCR on the multiplex PCR reads; one entry per CDR3 protein. The table has 500,000 or so distinct CDR3 sequences, approximately 14% seen once. Time point meaning: newly diagnosed GD, antithyroid drugs for less than 3 months. Preparation of the TCR library used RNA extracted from PBMCs. This sample also belongs to another study, concerning T cells in Graves' hyperthyroidism and ophthalmopathy.

The sample in question was peripheral blood mononuclear cells (PBMCs), obtained at new diagnosis, from a patient treated with antithyroid drugs. The receptors were sampled from a woman in her fifties or sixties with Graves disease.

The CDR3 loop is CAWSFQRGHEQYF. The CDR3 DNA sequence: TGTGCCTGGAGTTTTCAGCGAGGCCACGAGCAGTACTTC. This rearrangement joins TRBV30 to TRBJ2-3; no reliable D call. The J call may be mistaken, given a closer DNA end match to TRBJ2-7. CDR1 and CDR2 (germline): GTSNPN, SVGIG (reference sequence). The CDR3 consists of 13 residues.

This clonotype was counted only a few times. The chain employs TRBV28 and TRBJ2-1; TRBD2 matches 7 bases. The CDR3 is 15 residues long. Germline lookup yields CDR1 MDHEN and CDR2 SYDVKM. Trimming at V came to 2 bases and at J to 2 bases, leaving 3 bases not matched to a gene. DNA for the CDR3: TGTGCCAGCAGTTTACTAGCGGAGGCCTACAATGAGCAGTTCTTC. Amino acid sequence: CASSLLAEAYNEQFF.

The rearrangement joins TRBV30 to TRBJ2-2, with D perhaps TRBD2 (5 bases). Trimming removed 6 bases from V and 4 bases from J, with 9 bases in between. From germline, CDR1 is GTSNPN and CDR2 SVGIG (reference sequence). This CDR3 has 12 residues. This CDR3 reads CACVGVTGELFF. In DNA, the CDR3 is TGTGCCTGCGTCGGGGTCACCGGGGAGCTGTTTTTT.

This clonotype was seen a handful of times. The gene calls are TRBV7-3 and TRBJ2-2; no clear D. In germline, CDR1 is SGHTA, CDR2 FQGTGA. The CDR3 runs to 15 residues. The V end lost 0 bases, the J end lost 6 bases, and 11 bases lay between the germline ends. The CDR3, as DNA: TGTGCCAGCAGCTTAACGGCAGGAAACGCCGGGGAGCTGTTTTTT. Its translation is CASSLTAGNAGELFF.

This clonotype was observed many times. The V call is TRBV14, the J call TRBJ2-1; unclear D gene. Germline lookup yields CDR1 SGHDN and CDR2 FVKESK. The CDR3 has 15 amino acids. V lost 2 bases, J lost 5 bases, and 13 bases lay in between. CDR3 amino acids: CASSQSPPRDNEQFF. In DNA, the CDR3 is TGTGCCAGCAGCCAATCCCCGCCTCGGGACAATGAGCAGTTCTTC.

Of note for this clonotype: This clone may be a read error of a much larger clone one base away. The chain is built from TRBV5-1 and TRBJ2-5, with a possible D match to TRBD2 (6 bases). CDR3 length: 15 residues. V lost 6 bases and J lost 8, with 23 bases in between. Germline lookup yields CDR1 SGHRS and CDR2 YFSETQ. The CDR3 spells CASTLAGTSPDTQYF. DNA of the CDR3: TGCGCCAGCACCCTCGCCGGGACTTCGCCTGATACCCAGTACTTC.

This clonotype was seen many times. V gene TRBV12-5 combines with J gene TRBJ1-1; 7 bases are shared with TRBD1. Germline V CDR1 and CDR2: LGHNT, FRNRAP. V was pared by 4 bases and J by 7 bases, with 3 bases of the junction left unmatched. The CDR3 contains 12 residues. For the CDR3, the DNA is TGTGCTAGTGGTTCGACAGGGATTGAAGCTTTCTTT. It yields the protein CASGSTGIEAFF.